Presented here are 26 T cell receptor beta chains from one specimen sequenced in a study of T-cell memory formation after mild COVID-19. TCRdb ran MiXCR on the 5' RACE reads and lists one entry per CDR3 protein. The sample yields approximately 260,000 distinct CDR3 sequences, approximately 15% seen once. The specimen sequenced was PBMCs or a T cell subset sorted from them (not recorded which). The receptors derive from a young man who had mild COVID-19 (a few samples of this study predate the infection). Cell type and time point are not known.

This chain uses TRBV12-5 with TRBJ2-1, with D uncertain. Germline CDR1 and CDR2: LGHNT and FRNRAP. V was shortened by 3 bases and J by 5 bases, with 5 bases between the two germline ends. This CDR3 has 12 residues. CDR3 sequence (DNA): TGTGCTAGTGGTTTAAGTCACAATGAGCAGTTCTTC. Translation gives CASGLSHNEQFF.

The CDR3 here is CASSYPADSNQPQHF. The CDR3 nucleotides are TGTGCCAGCAGTTACCCCGCAGATAGCAATCAGCCCCAGCATTTT. The chain couples TRBV6-5 to TRBJ1-5; no definite D call. Trimming took off 2 bases at V and 0 bases at J, with 8 bases between the two ends. This CDR3 has 15 amino acids. The germline CDR1 and CDR2 sequences are MNHEY and SVGAGI.

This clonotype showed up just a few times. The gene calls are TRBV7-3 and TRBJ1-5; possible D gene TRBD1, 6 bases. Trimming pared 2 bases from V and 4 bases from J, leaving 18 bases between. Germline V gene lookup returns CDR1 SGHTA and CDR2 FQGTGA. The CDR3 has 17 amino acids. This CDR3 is CASSLPADRNRNQPQHF. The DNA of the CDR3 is TGTGCCAGCAGCTTACCTGCCGACAGGAACCGAAATCAGCCCCAGCATTTT.

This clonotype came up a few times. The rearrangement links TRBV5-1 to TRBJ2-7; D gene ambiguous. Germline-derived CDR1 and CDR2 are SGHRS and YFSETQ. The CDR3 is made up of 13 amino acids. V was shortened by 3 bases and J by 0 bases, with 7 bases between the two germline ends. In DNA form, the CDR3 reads TGCGCCAGCAGCTGGGATTACTCCTACGAGCAGTACTTC. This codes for CASSWDYSYEQYF.

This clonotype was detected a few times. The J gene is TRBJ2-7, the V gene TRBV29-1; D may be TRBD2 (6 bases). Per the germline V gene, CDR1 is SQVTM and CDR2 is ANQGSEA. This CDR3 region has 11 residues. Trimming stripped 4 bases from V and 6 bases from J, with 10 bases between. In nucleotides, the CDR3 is TGCAGCGTTGCGGAGGGAGGCGAGCAGTACTTC. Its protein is CSVAEGGEQYF.

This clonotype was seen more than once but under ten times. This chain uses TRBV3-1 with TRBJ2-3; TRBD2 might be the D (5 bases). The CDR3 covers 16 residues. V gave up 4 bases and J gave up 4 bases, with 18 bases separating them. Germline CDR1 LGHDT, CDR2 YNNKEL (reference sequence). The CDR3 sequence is CASSPGSGEVSDTQYF. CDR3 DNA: TGTGCCAGCAGCCCGGGGTCCGGGGAAGTCTCAGATACGCAGTATTTT.

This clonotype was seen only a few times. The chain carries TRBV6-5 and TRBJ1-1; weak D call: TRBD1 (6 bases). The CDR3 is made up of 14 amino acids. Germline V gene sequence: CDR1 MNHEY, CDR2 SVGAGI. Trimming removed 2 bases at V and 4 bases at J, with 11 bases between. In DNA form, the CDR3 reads TGTGCCAGCAGTTACGGGAGGGGGGTCACTGAAGCTTTCTTT. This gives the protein CASSYGRGVTEAFF.

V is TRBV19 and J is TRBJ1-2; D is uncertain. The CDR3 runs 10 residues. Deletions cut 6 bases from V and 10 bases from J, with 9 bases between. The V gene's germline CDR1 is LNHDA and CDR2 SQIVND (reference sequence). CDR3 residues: CASRSSAYTF. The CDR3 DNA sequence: TGTGCCAGTAGGAGCAGTGCCTACACCTTC.

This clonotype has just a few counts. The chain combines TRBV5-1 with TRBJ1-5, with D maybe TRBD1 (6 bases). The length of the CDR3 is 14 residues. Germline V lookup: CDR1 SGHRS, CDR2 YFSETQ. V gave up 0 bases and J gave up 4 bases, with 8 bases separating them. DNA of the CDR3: TGCGCCAGCAGCTTGGTACAGGGAAATCAGCCCCAGCATTTT. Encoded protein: CASSLVQGNQPQHF.

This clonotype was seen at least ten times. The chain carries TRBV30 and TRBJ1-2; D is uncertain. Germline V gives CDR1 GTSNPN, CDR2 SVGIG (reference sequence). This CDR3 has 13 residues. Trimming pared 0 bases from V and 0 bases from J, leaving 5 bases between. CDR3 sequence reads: CAWSVEANYGYTF. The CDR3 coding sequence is TGTGCCTGGAGTGTGGAAGCTAACTATGGCTACACCTTC. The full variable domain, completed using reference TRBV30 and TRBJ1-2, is SQTIHQWPATLVQPVGSPLSLECTVEGTSNPNLYWYRQAAGRGLQLLFYSVGIGQISSEVPQNLSASRPQDRQFILSSKKLLLSDSGFYLCAWSVEANYGYTFGSGTRLTVV.

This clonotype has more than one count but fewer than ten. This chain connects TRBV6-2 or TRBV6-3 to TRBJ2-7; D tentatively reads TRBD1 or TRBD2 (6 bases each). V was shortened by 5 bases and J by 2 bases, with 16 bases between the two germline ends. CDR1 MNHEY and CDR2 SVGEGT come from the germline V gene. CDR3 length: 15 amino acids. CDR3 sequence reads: CASSTPPGAPYEQYV. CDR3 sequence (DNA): TGTGCCAGCAGTACCCCTCCGGGGGCCCCCTACGAGCAGTACGTC.

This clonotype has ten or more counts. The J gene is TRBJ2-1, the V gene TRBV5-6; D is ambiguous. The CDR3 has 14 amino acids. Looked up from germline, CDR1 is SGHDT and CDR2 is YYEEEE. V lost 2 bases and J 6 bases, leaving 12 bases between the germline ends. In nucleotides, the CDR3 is TGTGCCAGCAGCTTTGGGGAAGCGCTCAATGAGCAGTTCTTC. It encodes CASSFGEALNEQFF.

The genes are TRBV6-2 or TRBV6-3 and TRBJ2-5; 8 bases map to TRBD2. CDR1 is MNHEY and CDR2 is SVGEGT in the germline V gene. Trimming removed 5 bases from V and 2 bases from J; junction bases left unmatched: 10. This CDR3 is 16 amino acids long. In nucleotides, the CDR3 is TGTGCCAGCAGTCCACTGGGGAGCGGGGGTCAAGAGACCCAGTACTTC. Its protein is CASSPLGSGGQETQYF.

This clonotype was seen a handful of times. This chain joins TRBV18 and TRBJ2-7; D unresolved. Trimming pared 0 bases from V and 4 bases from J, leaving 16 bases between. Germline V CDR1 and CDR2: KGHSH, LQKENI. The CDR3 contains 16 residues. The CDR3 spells CASSPPGPRKLYEQYF. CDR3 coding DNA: TGTGCCAGCTCACCACCAGGACCCAGGAAGCTTTACGAGCAGTACTTC.

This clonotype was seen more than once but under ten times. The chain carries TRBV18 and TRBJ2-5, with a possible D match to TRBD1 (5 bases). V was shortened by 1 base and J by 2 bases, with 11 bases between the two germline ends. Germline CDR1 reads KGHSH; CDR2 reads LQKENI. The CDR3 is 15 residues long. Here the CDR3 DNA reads TGTGCCAGCTCACCACGGGCAGGGCCTCAAGAGACCCAGTACTTC. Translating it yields CASSPRAGPQETQYF.

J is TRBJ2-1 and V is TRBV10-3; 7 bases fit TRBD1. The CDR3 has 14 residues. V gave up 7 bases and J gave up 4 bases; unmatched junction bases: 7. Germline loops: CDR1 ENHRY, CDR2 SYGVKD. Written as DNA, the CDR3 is TGTGCCATCACCGAGGGACAGCTATACAATGAGCAGTTCTTC. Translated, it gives CAITEGQLYNEQFF.

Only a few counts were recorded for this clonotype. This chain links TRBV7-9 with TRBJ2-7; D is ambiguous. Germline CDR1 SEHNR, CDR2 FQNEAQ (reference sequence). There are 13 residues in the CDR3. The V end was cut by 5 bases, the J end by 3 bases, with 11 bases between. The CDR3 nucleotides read TGTGCCAGCAGCCCCTATATGGGCTACGAGCAGTACGTC. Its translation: CASSPYMGYEQYV.

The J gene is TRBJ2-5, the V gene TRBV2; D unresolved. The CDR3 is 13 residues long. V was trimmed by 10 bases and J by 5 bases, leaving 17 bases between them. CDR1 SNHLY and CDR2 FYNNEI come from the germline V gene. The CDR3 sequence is CATVDGIGETQYF. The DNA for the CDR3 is TGTGCCACCGTGGACGGTATTGGGGAGACCCAGTACTTC. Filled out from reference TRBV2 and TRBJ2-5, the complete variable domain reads EPEVTQTPSHQVTQMGQEVILRCVPISNHLYFYWYRQILGQKVEFLVSFYNNEISEKSEIFDDQFSVERPDGSNFTLKIRSTKLEDSAMYFCATVDGIGETQYFGPGTRLLVL.

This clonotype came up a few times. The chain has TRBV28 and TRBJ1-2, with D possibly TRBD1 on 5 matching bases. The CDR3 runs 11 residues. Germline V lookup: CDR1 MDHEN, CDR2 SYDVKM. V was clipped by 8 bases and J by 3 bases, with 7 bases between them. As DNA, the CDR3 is TGTGCCAGCGGGACGGACTATGGCTACACCTTC. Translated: CASGTDYGYTF.

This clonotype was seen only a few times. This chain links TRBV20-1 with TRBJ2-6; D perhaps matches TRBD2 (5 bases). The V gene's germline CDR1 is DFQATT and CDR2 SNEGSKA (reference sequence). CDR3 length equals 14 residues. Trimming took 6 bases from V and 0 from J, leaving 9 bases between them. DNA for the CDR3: TGCAGTGCCTCGGCGGGCTCTGGGGCCAACGTCCTGACTTTC. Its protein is CSASAGSGANVLTF.

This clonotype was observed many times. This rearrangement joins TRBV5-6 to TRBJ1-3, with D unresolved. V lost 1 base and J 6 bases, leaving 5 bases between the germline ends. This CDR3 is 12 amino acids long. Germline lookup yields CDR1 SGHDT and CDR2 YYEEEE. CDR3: CASSLRQNTIYF. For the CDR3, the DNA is TGTGCCAGCAGCTTGAGACAAAACACCATATATTTT.

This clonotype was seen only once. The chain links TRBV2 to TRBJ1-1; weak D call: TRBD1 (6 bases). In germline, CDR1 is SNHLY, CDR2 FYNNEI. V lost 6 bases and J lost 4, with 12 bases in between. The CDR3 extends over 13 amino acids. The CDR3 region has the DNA TGTGCCAGCAGCGCAGAGGGGGGCACTGAAGCTTTCTTT. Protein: CASSAEGGTEAFF.

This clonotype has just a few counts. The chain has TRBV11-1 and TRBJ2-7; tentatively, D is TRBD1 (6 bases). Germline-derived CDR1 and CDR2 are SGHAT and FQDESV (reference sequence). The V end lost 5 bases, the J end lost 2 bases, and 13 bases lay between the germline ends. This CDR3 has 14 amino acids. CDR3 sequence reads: CASSPPQGTYEQYF. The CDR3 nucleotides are TGTGCCAGCAGCCCCCCCCAGGGGACCTACGAGCAGTACTTC.

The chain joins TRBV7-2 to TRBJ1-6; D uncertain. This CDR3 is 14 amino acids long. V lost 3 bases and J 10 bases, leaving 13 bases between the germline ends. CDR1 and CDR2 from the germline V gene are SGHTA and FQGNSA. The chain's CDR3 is CASSFNGVQSPLHF. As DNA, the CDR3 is TGTGCCAGCAGCTTTAACGGGGTTCAATCACCCCTCCACTTT.

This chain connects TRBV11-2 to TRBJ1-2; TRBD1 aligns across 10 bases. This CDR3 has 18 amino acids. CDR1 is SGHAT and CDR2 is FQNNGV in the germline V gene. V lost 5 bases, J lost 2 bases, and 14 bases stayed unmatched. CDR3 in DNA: TGTGCCAGCAGCCCCCTCCCACGGGACAGGGGTCCCAACTATGGCTACACCTTC. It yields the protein CASSPLPRDRGPNYGYTF.

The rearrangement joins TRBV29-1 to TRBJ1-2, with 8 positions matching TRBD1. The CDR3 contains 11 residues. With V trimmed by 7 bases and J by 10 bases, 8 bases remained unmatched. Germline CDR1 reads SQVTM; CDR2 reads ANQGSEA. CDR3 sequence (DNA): TGCAGCGAAGGACAGGGCCTATCCTACACCTTC. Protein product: CSEGQGLSYTF.